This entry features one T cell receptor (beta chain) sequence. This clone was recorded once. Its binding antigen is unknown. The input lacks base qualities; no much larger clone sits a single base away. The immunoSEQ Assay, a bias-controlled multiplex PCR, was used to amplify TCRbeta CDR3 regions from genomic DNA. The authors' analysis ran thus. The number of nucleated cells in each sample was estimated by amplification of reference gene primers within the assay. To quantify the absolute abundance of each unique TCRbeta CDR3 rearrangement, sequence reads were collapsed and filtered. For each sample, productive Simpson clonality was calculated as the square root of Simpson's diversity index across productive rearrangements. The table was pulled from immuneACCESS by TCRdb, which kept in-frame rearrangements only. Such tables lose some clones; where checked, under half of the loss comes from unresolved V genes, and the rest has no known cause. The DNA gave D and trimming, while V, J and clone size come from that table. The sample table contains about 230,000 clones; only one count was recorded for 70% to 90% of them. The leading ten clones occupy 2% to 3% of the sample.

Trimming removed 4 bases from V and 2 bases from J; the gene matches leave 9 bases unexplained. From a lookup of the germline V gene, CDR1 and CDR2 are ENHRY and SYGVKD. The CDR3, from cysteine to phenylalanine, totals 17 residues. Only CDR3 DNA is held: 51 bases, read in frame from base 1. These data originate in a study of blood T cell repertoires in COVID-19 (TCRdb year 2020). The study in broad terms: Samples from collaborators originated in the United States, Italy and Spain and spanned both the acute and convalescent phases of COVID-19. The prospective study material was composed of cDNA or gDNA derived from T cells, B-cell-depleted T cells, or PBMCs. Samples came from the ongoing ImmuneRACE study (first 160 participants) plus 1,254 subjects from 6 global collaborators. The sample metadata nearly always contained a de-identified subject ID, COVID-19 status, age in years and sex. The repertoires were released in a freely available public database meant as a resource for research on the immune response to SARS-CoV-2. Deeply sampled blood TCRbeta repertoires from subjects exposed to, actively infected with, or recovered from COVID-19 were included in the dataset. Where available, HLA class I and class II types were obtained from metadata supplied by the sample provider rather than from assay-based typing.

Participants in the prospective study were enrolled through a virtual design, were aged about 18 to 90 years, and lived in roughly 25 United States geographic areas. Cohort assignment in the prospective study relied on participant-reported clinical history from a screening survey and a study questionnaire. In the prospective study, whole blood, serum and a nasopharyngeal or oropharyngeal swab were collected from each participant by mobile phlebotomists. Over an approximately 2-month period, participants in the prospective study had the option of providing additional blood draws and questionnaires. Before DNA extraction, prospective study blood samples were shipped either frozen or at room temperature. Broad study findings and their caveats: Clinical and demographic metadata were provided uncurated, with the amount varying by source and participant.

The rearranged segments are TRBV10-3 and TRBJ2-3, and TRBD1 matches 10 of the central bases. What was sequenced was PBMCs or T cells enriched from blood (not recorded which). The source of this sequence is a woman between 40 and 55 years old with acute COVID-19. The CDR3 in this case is CAISGTGTGDSTDTQYF. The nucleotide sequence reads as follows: TGTGCCATCAGTGGGACCGGGACAGGGGATTCCACAGATACGCAGTATTTT.